The 29 T cell receptor beta chains presented below share a single source sample, sequenced in a study of regulatory T cells in long-lasting Graves disease. iRepertoire HTBI primers and Arm-PCR of CDR3 regions built TCR beta libraries. TCRdb redid the calling of the multiplex PCR reads with MiXCR, one entry per CDR3 protein. The table shows roughly 500,000 distinct CDR3 sequences, with more than 20% occurring only once. Time point specified: persistent/refractory GD, antithyroid drugs over 5 years with positive TRAb. From RNA extracted from PBMCs, the TCR library was made. The specimen was peripheral blood mononuclear cells (PBMCs), collected when the disease was refractory, from a patient treated with antithyroid drugs. The receptors were sampled from a female donor with Graves disease.

The V call is TRBV7-3, the J call TRBJ2-7; TRBD2 matches 9 bases. The V gene's germline CDR1 is SGHTA and CDR2 FQGTGA. V was clipped by 3 bases and J by 5 bases; unmatched bases: 11. This CDR3 spans 16 amino acids. The CDR3 coding sequence is TGTGCCAGCAGCTTGGGACCCGCGGGAGGGCAACACGAGCAGTACTTC. Amino acid sequence: CASSLGPAGGQHEQYF.

In the case of this clonotype: Since a much larger clone is just one base distant, this may be a read error. The CDR3 does not close with the conserved phenylalanine or tryptophan, likely indicating a read error. The rearrangement links TRBV28 to TRBJ1-1; D gene ambiguous. The CDR3 is 13 amino acids. V lost 6 bases and J 3 bases, leaving 11 bases between the germline ends. Germline V lookup: CDR1 MDHEN, CDR2 SYDVKM. As DNA, the CDR3 is TGTGCCAGCAGACGCTCAGGCGACACTGAAGCTTTCCTT. Protein product: CASRRSGDTEAFL.

This clonotype was counted many times. J is TRBJ2-2 and V is TRBV5-1; D is ambiguous. V was clipped by 4 bases and J by 6 bases, with 7 bases between them. The germline V gene has CDR1 SGHRS and CDR2 YFSETQ. The CDR3 runs to 12 residues. CDR3 coding DNA: TGCGCCAGCAGCCTATTGCCCGGGGAGCTGTTTTTT. It codes for CASSLLPGELFF.

V gene TRBV20-1 combines with J gene TRBJ2-7, with a tentative D call TRBD2 (6 bases). The CDR3 runs 13 residues. Trimming removed 5 bases from V and 1 base from J, with 12 bases in between. Germline CDR1 reads DFQATT; CDR2 reads SNEGSKA (reference sequence). CDR3: CSASSAKSYEQYF. In DNA, the CDR3 is TGCAGTGCTTCTAGCGCTAAATCCTACGAGCAGTACTTC.

As for this clonotype: The germline gene is not matched at one end of the junction; a read error may be the cause. CDR3 bases: TGTGCCGGCAGCTATGAATCCTCTGGAAACACCATATATTTT. It yields the protein CAGSYESSGNTIYF. This chain uses TRBV12-3 or TRBV12-4 with TRBJ1-3; D call uncertain. This CDR3 comprises 14 residues.

This clonotype showed up just a few times. The V gene is TRBV3-1, the J gene TRBJ1-1; TRBD1 matches 9 bases. CDR1 is LGHDT, CDR2 YNNKEL, per germline (reference sequence). The V gene end was trimmed by 4 bases and the J gene end by 6 bases; junction bases not matched to a gene: 3. The CDR3 spans 13 residues. CDR3 sequence (DNA): TGTGCCAGCAGCCTCACAGGGGGCGCTGAAGCTTTCTTT. Its translation: CASSLTGGAEAFF.

This clonotype came up many times. The chain has TRBV6-2 or TRBV6-3 and TRBJ2-7; 12 nucleotides align to TRBD2. CDR1 MNHEY and CDR2 SVGEGT come from the germline V gene. This CDR3 is 16 amino acids long. The junction had 8 bases not matched to a gene; V was cut back by 5 bases and J by 3 bases. The chain's CDR3 is CASSDLAGGTIYEQYF. CDR3 in DNA: TGTGCCAGCAGTGACCTAGCGGGAGGGACCATCTACGAGCAGTACTTC.

This clonotype was seen only a few times. The J gene is TRBJ2-4, the V gene TRBV18; 9 positions agree with TRBD1. V lost 5 bases to trimming and J lost 0 bases; unmatched junction nucleotides: 8. Germline lookup yields CDR1 KGHSH and CDR2 LQKENI. CDR3 size: 17 residues. CDR3 sequence reads: CASSSLGQGVAKNIQYF. The DNA for the CDR3 is TGTGCCAGCTCAAGTCTGGGACAGGGCGTAGCCAAAAACATTCAGTACTTC. Supplemented by reference TRBV18 and TRBJ2-4, the full variable domain reads NAGVMQNPRHLVRRRGQEARLRCSPMKGHSHVYWYRQLPEEGLKFMVYLQKENIIDESGMPKERFSAEFPKEGPSILRIQQVVRGDSAAYFCASSSLGQGVAKNIQYFGAGTRLSVL.

The chain employs TRBV28 and TRBJ1-5; 8 nucleotides match TRBD1. The trim removed 5 bases at V and 7 bases at J, leaving 4 bases unmatched. CDR3 length: 13 residues. The germline V gene has CDR1 MDHEN and CDR2 SYDVKM. CDR3 DNA: TGTGCCAGCAGTCCAGGGGGCGCCCAGCCCCAGCATTTT. Protein product: CASSPGGAQPQHF. Variable domain in full (rest from reference TRBV28 and TRBJ1-5): DVKVTQSSRYLVKRTGEKVFLECVQDMDHENMFWYRQDPGLGLRLIYFSYDVKMKEKGDIPEGYSVSREKKERFSLILESASTNQTSMYLCASSPGGAQPQHFGDGTRLSIL.

The count of this clonotype is one. J is TRBJ1-1 and V is TRBV29-1; D is possibly TRBD1 (5 bases). With 5 bases removed from V and 12 bases from J, the gap between germline ends came to 19 bases. CDR3 length equals 12 residues. Germline assignment: CDR1 SQVTM and CDR2 ANQGSEA. CDR3 protein: CSVSGTATGTFF. The CDR3 nucleotides are TGCAGCGTTTCCGGGACCGCCACGGGAACTTTCTTT.

V and J are TRBV20-1 and TRBJ2-1, with D perhaps matching TRBD2 (5 bases). This CDR3 has 16 amino acids. Germline loops: CDR1 DFQATT, CDR2 SNEGSKA (reference sequence). V lost 3 bases, J lost 5 bases, and 20 bases lay in between. The CDR3: CSASLNQDSPDNEQFF. The CDR3 DNA sequence: TGCAGTGCTAGCTTAAATCAGGACTCCCCAGACAATGAGCAGTTCTTC.

There are a few counts of this clonotype. The chain links TRBV20-1 to TRBJ2-1, with D unresolved. The CDR3 is made up of 16 amino acids. Trimming removed 0 bases from V and 0 bases from J, with 12 bases in between. CDR1 DFQATT and CDR2 SNEGSKA come from the germline V gene (reference sequence). Here the CDR3 reads CSARDLVLSSYNEQFF. The CDR3 nucleotides read TGCAGTGCTAGAGATCTAGTCCTGAGCTCCTACAATGAGCAGTTCTTC.

This clonotype was seen at least ten times. V usage is TRBV15 and J usage is TRBJ2-4; 7 nucleotides line up with TRBD1. The germline V gene has CDR1 LNHNV and CDR2 YYDKDF (reference sequence). Trimming cost V 7 bases and J 4 bases; bases outside gene matches: 7. The CDR3 totals 14 residues. The CDR3 nucleotides are TGTGCCACCAAAGACAGGGTAATGAAAAACATTCAGTACTTC. Amino acid sequence: CATKDRVMKNIQYF.

About this clonotype itself: A read error may explain this, as a much larger clone is one base away. The chain employs TRBV7-9 and TRBJ2-4; D is unclear. The CDR3 extends over 15 amino acids. Germline-derived CDR1 and CDR2 are SEHNR and FQNEAQ (reference sequence). The germline V and J ends were trimmed by 1 base and 0 bases, with 7 bases remaining between them. In DNA form, the CDR3 reads TGTGCCAGCAGCTTAGACCGGTTAGCCAAAAACATTCAGTACTTC. Translated, it gives CASSLDRLAKNIQYF.

This clonotype was found many times. The V gene is TRBV6-2 or TRBV6-3, the J gene TRBJ2-7; 7 bases fit TRBD1. The CDR3 is 16 amino acids. V lost 0 bases and J lost 6; bases outside the gene matches: 11. Germline-derived CDR1 and CDR2 are MNHEY and SVGEGT. The CDR3 DNA sequence: TGTGCCAGCAGTTACTCGAGAGGGGGCCCGTCGGGCGAGCAGTACTTC. Encoded protein: CASSYSRGGPSGEQYF.

In its sample, this clonotype was seen many times. The V call is TRBV3-1, the J call TRBJ1-6; TRBD1 might be the D (5 bases). Germline CDR1 is LGHDT and CDR2 is YNNKEL (reference sequence). Trimming cost V 0 bases and J 7 bases, with 10 bases left between them. The CDR3 has 15 residues. The CDR3 sequence: CASSQDGNRNSPLHF. Written as DNA, the CDR3 is TGTGCCAGCAGCCAAGACGGTAACAGGAATTCACCCCTCCACTTT.

In this sample, this clonotype turned up a few times. V usage is TRBV29-1 and J usage is TRBJ2-2; no clear D gene. Germline-derived CDR1 and CDR2 are SQVTM and ANQGSEA. V lost 6 bases to trimming and J lost 3 bases, with 8 bases between them. The CDR3 is 12 residues long. The CDR3 sequence: CSVPVHTGELFF. The CDR3 nucleotides read TGCAGCGTCCCTGTGCACACCGGGGAGCTGTTTTTT.

The sample holds many counts of this clonotype. This chain joins TRBV18 and TRBJ2-5; 7 bases are shared with TRBD2. V was pared by 0 bases and J by 5 bases, with 6 bases of the junction left unmatched. Germline V lookup: CDR1 KGHSH, CDR2 LQKENI. The CDR3 sequence is 15 residues long. The CDR3 region is CASSPPAGVGETQYF. CDR3 nucleotide sequence: TGTGCCAGCTCACCACCCGCGGGAGTGGGGGAGACCCAGTACTTC.

J is TRBJ2-1 and V is TRBV28; D uncertain. Trimming left V 6 bases short and J 5 bases short, with 2 bases between. Germline V CDR1 and CDR2: MDHEN, SYDVKM. This CDR3 is 10 amino acids long. The CDR3 here is CASRNNEQFF. The DNA for the CDR3 is TGTGCCAGCAGGAACAATGAGCAGTTCTTC. The full variable domain, with the rest looked up from reference TRBV28 and TRBJ2-1, is DVKVTQSSRYLVKRTGEKVFLECVQDMDHENMFWYRQDPGLGLRLIYFSYDVKMKEKGDIPEGYSVSREKKERFSLILESASTNQTSMYLCASRNNEQFFGPGTRLTVL.

The chain has TRBV4-2 and TRBJ1-2; possibly TRBD1 for D (6 bases). The CDR3 sequence is 16 residues long. V was cut by 1 base and J by 4 bases, with 16 bases left in between. From germline, CDR1 is LGHNA and CDR2 YNFKEQ. DNA of the CDR3: TGTGCCAGCAGCCAAGTAAGGGGGACCTCTAGCTATGGCTACACCTTC. Its translation: CASSQVRGTSSYGYTF.

Ten or more counts support this clonotype. The V call is TRBV2, the J call TRBJ1-1; D possibly corresponds to TRBD1 (5 bases). This CDR3 is built from 12 residues. V was clipped by 1 base and J by 11 bases, with 11 bases between them. Germline lookup yields CDR1 SNHLY and CDR2 FYNNEI. The CDR3 nucleotides are TGTGCCAGCAGTGAAGAGTGGGGGTGGGCTTTCTTT. It encodes CASSEEWGWAFF.

As regards this clonotype: Germline and junction disagree at one end, which may indicate a read error. The chain employs TRBV29-1 and TRBJ2-1; 7 bases fit TRBD1. Germline CDR1 SQVTM, CDR2 ANQGSEA. This CDR3 contains 14 residues. The CDR3 protein is CSVVRQGSYNEQLF. CDR3 coding DNA: TGCAGCGTCGTCAGACAGGGCTCCTACAATGAGCAGCTCTTC.

The sample holds a few counts of this clonotype. This chain joins TRBV6-1 and TRBJ1-1; D not certain. V lost 7 bases and J 6 bases, leaving 18 bases between the germline ends. The germline V gene has CDR1 MNHNS and CDR2 SASEGT. The CDR3 is 14 amino acids. The CDR3 DNA reads as TGTGCCAGCACCCCGGAGGGTCTAGGGTCTGAAGCTTTCTTT. Translated, it gives CASTPEGLGSEAFF.

In its sample, this clonotype was seen many times. The chain carries TRBV12-3 or TRBV12-4 and TRBJ2-5; D is unclear. The CDR3 runs to 14 residues. Trimming removed 5 bases from V and 7 bases from J, with 17 bases in between. CDR3 sequence reads: CASSPRLVSSTQYF. The CDR3 region has the DNA TGTGCCAGCAGTCCCAGGCTAGTATCGTCGACCCAGTACTTC.

This clonotype was counted once. The chain recombines TRBV4-1 with TRBJ2-2, with a possible D match to TRBD1 (5 bases). From germline, CDR1 is MGHRA and CDR2 YSYEKL. This CDR3 has 14 amino acids. Trimming cost V 4 bases and J 1 base, with 7 bases left between them. The CDR3 spells CASSLDKNTGELFF. The CDR3 DNA is TGCGCCAGCAGCCTGGACAAGAACACCGGGGAGCTGTTTTTT.

The chain is built from TRBV7-3 and TRBJ2-2, with TRBD2 matching 7 bases. The CDR3 sequence is 15 residues long. Germline CDR1 reads SGHTA; CDR2 reads FQGTGA. V was clipped by 4 bases and J by 7 bases; unmatched bases: 9. The CDR3 coding sequence is TGTGCCAGCAGCTCCCTTCTCGGCGGGGGCGGGGAGCTGTTTTTT. Translating it yields CASSSLLGGGGELFF.

The rearrangement links TRBV29-1 to TRBJ1-5, with 7 positions matching TRBD1. V dropped 7 bases and J dropped 4; count of bases not matched to a gene: 10. Germline loops: CDR1 SQVTM, CDR2 ANQGSEA. The CDR3 runs 14 residues. CDR3 protein: CSGRGPALNQPQHF. The CDR3 nucleotides read TGCAGCGGGAGGGGGCCCGCATTGAATCAGCCCCAGCATTTT.

Ten or more counts support this clonotype. This sequence joins TRBV5-1 and TRBJ1-1; maybe TRBD1 (6 bases). The CDR3 length is 15 residues. Per germline, CDR1 SGHRS and CDR2 YFSETQ. Trimming took 2 bases from V and 6 from J, leaving 17 bases between them. The CDR3 DNA is TGCGCCAGCAGCTTCCTTGGGACAAAGGATGCTGAAGCTTTCTTT. Its translation is CASSFLGTKDAEAFF.

The chain employs TRBV5-1 and TRBJ1-3; D is ambiguous. Looked up from germline, CDR1 is SGHRS and CDR2 is YFSETQ. The CDR3 has 13 amino acids. The germline V and J ends were trimmed by 4 bases and 4 bases, with 9 bases remaining between them. The CDR3 nucleotides read TGCGCCAGCAGCGCGGAAGGCGGAAACACCATATATTTT. Translation: CASSAEGGNTIYF.